Described below is a single TCR beta chain sequence and its context. The specificity of this receptor is unknown. No much larger clonotype is one base removed from it; base qualities were not supplied. Library prep was done by the immunoSEQ multiplex PCR assay. Following the manufacturer's protocol, the hsTCRB Kit was used to amplify rearranged TCR beta chain sequences. TCRB libraries were sequenced on an Illumina MiSeq. In the original analysis: Demultiplexing, trimming and gene mapping were performed with the kit vendor's proprietary platform. Here the immuneACCESS table is served through TCRdb, limited to in-frame sequences with V and J called. Missing clones are a known gap in these copies; in checked studies unresolved V genes cover under half, and the rest lacks a known reason. The V and J calls and clone size are taken from that table; D and trimming were inferred from the DNA. A total of around 54,000 clones appear in this sample, 65% to 85% of them only once. The ten biggest clones cover about 21% of the sample.

What the time point label conveys for this sample: baseline, week 1 (first vaccination visit). The sample's treatment or condition label, in plain terms: pre-vaccination baseline after standard-of-care therapy. All donors had newly diagnosed IDH1-mutant astrocytomas of WHO grade 3 or 4 that showed loss of nuclear ATRX. The samples were drawn from NOA16, a multicentre, single-arm, open-label phase I trial in Germany that tested a mutant IDH1 peptide vaccine in humans for the first time. For immunogenicity testing, the blood drawn at visit V03 was used as the baseline sample. Genomic DNA for TCRB sequencing was isolated from EDTA blood with the DNeasy Blood and Tissue Kit. This sample is part of a study of a mutant IDH1 vaccine in newly diagnosed glioma (dated by TCRdb to about 2021). A note on the overall study: Of the approximately 32 treated patients, about 62% were male and approximately 38% were female, and the mean age was approximately 40 years. Before enrollment, most patients had been given radiochemotherapy with temozolomide as standard therapy, while the rest had received either radiotherapy alone or temozolomide alone. Peripheral blood samples were drawn at six visits, namely V03 (baseline), V05, V07, V10, V12 and V13. Longitudinal TCRB deep sequencing was done for 25 to 30 treated patients, wherever samples were available for exploratory analyses. What the authors observed across the whole study: Across multiple MHC alleles, vaccine-induced immune responses were seen in more than 90% of patients. It was noted by the authors that analyses of patient blood samples could not be reproduced owing to sample limitations. Selection of PBMC samples for TCRB deep sequencing was based on availability. Pseudoprogression seemed to be unrelated to changes in the top peripheral T cell clonotypes found by TCRB sequencing.

This receptor was taken from a young man with glioma. The sequences come from PBMCs, collected from a glioma patient treated with radiotherapy, temozolomide or both.

The CDR3 in this case is CASSGDRSYGYTF. In nucleotides, the sequence is TGTGCCAGCTCAGGGGACAGGAGCTATGGCTACACCTTC. The sequence joins TRBV18 to TRBJ1-2, with 8 middle bases fitting TRBD1. Taken from the germline V gene, the CDR1 and CDR2 loops are KGHSH and LQKENI. Trimming leaves V shorter by 5 bases and J shorter by 4 bases, with the junction holding 3 bases beyond the gene matches. Measured from the cysteine to the phenylalanine, the CDR3 is 13 residues long. Only the CDR3 portion is preserved as DNA: 39 bases, with reading frame beginning at the first base. With all but the CDR3 taken from the reference TRBV18 and TRBJ1-2 genes, the full variable domain is: NAGVMQNPRHLVRRRGQEARLRCSPMKGHSHVYWYRQLPEEGLKFMVYLQKENIIDESGMPKERFSAEFPKEGPSILRIQQVVRGDSAAYFCASSGDRSYGYTFGSGTRLTVV.